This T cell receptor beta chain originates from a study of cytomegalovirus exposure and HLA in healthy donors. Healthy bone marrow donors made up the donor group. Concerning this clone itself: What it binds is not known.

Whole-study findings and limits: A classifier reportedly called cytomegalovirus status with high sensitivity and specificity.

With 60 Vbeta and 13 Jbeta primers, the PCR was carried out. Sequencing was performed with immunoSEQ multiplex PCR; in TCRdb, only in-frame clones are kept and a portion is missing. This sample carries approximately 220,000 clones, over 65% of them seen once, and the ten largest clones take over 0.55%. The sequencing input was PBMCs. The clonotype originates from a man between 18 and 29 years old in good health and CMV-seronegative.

The CDR3 DNA is TGCAGCGCCAGACAGGGAGGAGTCGGGAATGAGCAGTTCTTC. Its translation is CSARQGGVGNEQFF. J is TRBJ2-1 and V is TRBV29-1; D might be TRBD1 (7 bases). The CDR3 consists of 14 residues. Trimming removed 7 bases from V and 7 bases from J, with 20 bases in between. Germline values: CDR1 SQVTM, CDR2 ANQGSEA.